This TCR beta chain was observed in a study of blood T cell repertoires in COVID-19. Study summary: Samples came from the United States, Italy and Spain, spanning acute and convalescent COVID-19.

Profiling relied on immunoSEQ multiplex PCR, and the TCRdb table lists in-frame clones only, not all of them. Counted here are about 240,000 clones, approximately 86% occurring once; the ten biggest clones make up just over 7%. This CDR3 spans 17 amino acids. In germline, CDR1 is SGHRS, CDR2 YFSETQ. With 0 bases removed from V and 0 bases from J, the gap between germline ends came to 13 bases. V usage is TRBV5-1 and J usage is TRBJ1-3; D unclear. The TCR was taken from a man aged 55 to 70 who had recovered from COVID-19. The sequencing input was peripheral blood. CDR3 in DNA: TGCGCCAGCAGCTTGGCAGGAACGCCAGGCTCTGGAAACACCATATATTTT. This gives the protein CASSLAGTPGSGNTIYF.